These 9 T cell receptor beta chains were all obtained from the same sample, sequenced in a study of T cell changes during pregnancy in multiple sclerosis. This table comes from immunoSEQ multiplex PCR, and its TCRdb copy is limited to in-frame clones, with some not included. The table lists 60,000 to 80,000 clones, around nine tenths of them singletons, with around 3% in the top ten. The sequencing here drew on peripheral blood, taken before pregnancy. Receptors were obtained from a female donor with multiple sclerosis, enrolled in a pregnancy study.

This clone was observed once. The chain links TRBV5-1 to TRBJ2-1; 8 nucleotides line up with TRBD2. Per the germline V gene, CDR1 is SGHRS and CDR2 is YFSETQ. The junction had 12 bases not matched to a gene; V was cut back by 4 bases and J by 9 bases. CDR3 length: 15 residues. The CDR3 nucleotides read TGCGCCAGCAGCCTTCCGGGGGGGCCTACCCCTGAGCAGTTCTTC. The encoded protein is CASSLPGGPTPEQFF.

The J gene is TRBJ1-5, the V gene TRBV6-1; 7 bases match TRBD1. CDR1 is MNHNS and CDR2 is SASEGT in the germline V gene. Germline trimming cut 1 base from V and 4 bases from J; bases unmatched to any gene: 10. The CDR3 runs 17 residues. This chain's CDR3 is CASSEGPGGFGNQPQHF. CDR3 nucleotide sequence: TGTGCCAGCAGTGAAGGTCCAGGGGGATTCGGGAATCAGCCCCAGCATTTT.

The chain couples TRBV4-1 to TRBJ1-5, with a weak D call TRBD1 (5 bases). The V gene's germline CDR1 is MGHRA and CDR2 YSYEKL. The CDR3 has 16 residues. Trimming removed 5 bases at V and 2 bases at J, with 16 bases between. The CDR3 is CASSEGNRLGNQPQHF. The CDR3 bases are TGCGCCAGCAGCGAAGGGAACAGGCTCGGCAATCAGCCCCAGCATTTT.

J is TRBJ2-7 and V is TRBV16, with D unresolved. V was trimmed by 2 bases and J by 7 bases, leaving 9 bases between them. This CDR3 region has 12 residues. CDR1 KGHSY and CDR2 FQNENV come from the germline V gene. CDR3 in DNA: TGTGCCAGCAGCCAACCCCTACGGGAGCAGTACTTC. It yields the protein CASSQPLREQYF.

The rearrangement links TRBV13 to TRBJ1-1; 9 nucleotides line up with TRBD1. The CDR3 extends over 14 amino acids. Germline CDR1 PRHDT, CDR2 FYEKMQ (reference sequence). Trimming at V came to 4 bases and at J to 1 base, leaving 1 base not matched to a gene. The CDR3 protein is CASSWDRANTEAFF. The CDR3 coding sequence is TGTGCCAGCAGCTGGGACAGGGCGAACACTGAAGCTTTCTTT.

Only one count was recorded for this clone. The chain is built from TRBV6-1 and TRBJ2-7, with D possibly TRBD2 on 6 matching bases. The V end was cut by 2 bases, the J end by 2 bases, with 10 bases between. Germline V lookup: CDR1 MNHNS, CDR2 SASEGT. This CDR3 region has 14 residues. Here the CDR3 DNA reads TGTGCCAGCAGTGAACTAGCGCAGACCTACGAGCAGTACTTC. Amino acid sequence: CASSELAQTYEQYF.

The V gene is TRBV6-4, the J gene TRBJ2-1; 7 positions agree with TRBD2. CDR3 length: 13 residues. J was trimmed by 7 bases and V by 2 bases; bases with no gene match: 2. The germline V gene has CDR1 MRHNA and CDR2 SNTAGT. The CDR3 DNA is TGTGCCAGCAGTGACGGACTAGTAAATGAGCAGTTCTTC. Amino acid sequence: CASSDGLVNEQFF.

This chain links TRBV13 with TRBJ1-5; TRBD1 matches at 8 bases. This CDR3 is built from 13 residues. Germline V gene lookup returns CDR1 PRHDT and CDR2 FYEKMQ (reference sequence). Trimming removed 5 bases from V and 7 bases from J; junction bases left unmatched: 4. The CDR3 spells CASSAGGWQPQHF. The CDR3 DNA follows: TGTGCCAGCAGCGCAGGGGGCTGGCAGCCCCAGCATTTT.

The chain is built from TRBV2 and TRBJ1-2, with 7 bases lining up with TRBD1. This CDR3 has 13 residues. Germline CDR1 reads SNHLY; CDR2 reads FYNNEI. Trimming removed 6 bases from V and 2 bases from J; junction bases left unmatched: 3. CDR3 coding DNA: TGTGCCAGCAGCGGGGACAGCAACTATGGCTACACCTTC. Translation: CASSGDSNYGYTF.